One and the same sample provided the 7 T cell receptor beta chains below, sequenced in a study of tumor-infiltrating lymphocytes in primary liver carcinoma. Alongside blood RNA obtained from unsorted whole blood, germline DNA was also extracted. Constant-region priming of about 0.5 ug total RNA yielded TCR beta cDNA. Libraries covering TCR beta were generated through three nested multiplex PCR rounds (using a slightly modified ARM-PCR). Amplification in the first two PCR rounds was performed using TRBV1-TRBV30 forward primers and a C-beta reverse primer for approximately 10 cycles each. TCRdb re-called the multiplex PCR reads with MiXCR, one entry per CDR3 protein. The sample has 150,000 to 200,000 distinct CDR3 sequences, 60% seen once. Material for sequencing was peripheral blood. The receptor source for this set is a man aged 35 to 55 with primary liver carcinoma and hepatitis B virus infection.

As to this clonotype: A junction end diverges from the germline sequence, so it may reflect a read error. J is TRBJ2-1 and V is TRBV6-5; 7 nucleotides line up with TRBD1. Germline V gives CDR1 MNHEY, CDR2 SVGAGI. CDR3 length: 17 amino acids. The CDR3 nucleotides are TGCGCCAGCAGCCAACGAACAGGGGCCTTCTCCTACAATGAGCAGTTCTTC. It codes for CASSQRTGAFSYNEQFF.

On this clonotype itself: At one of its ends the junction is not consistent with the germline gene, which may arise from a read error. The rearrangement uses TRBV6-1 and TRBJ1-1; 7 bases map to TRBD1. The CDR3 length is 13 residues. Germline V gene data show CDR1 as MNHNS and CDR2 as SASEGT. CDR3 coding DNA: TGTGCCGGCAGTCTACGACAGGGCTGGGAAGCTTTCTTC. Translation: CAGSLRQGWEAFF.

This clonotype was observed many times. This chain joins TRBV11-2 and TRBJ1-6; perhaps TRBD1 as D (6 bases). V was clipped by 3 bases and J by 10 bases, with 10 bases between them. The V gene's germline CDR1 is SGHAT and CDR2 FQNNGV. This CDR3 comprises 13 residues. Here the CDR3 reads CASSLEGQSPLHF. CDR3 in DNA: TGTGCCAGCAGCTTGGAGGGACAATCACCCCTCCACTTT.

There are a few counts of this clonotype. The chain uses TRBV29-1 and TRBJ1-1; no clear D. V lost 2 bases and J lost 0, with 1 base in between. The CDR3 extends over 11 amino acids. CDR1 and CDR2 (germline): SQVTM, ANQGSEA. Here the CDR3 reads CSVEMNTEAFF. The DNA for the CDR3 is TGCAGCGTTGAAATGAACACTGAAGCTTTCTTT. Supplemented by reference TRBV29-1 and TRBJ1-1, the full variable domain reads SAVISQKPSRDICQRGTSLTIQCQVDSQVTMMFWYRQQPGQSLTLIATANQGSEATYESGFVIDKFPISRPNLTFSTLTVSNMSPEDSSIYLCSVEMNTEAFFGQGTRLTVV.

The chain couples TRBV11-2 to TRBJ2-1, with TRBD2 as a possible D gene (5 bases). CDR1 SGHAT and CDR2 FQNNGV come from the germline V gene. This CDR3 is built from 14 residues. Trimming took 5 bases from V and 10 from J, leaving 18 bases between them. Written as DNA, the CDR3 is TGTGCCAGCAGCCCGCCGAGGAGGAGACAAGAGCAGTTCTTC. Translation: CASSPPRRRQEQFF.

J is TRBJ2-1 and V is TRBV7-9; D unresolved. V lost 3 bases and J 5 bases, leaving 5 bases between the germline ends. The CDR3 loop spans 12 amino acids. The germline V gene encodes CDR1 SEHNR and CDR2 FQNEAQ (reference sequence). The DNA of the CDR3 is TGTGCCAGCAGCTTGTCTAACAATGAGCAGTTCTTC. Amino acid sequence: CASSLSNNEQFF.

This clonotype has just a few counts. The chain's CDR3 is CASSHRTSGRIHNEQFF. The CDR3 nucleotides read TGTGCCAGCAGCCACCGGACTAGCGGGAGGATCCACAATGAGCAGTTCTTC. This rearrangement joins TRBV5-4 to TRBJ2-1; 14 nucleotides line up with TRBD2. V lost 4 bases to trimming and J lost 5 bases; unmatched junction nucleotides: 8. Per the germline V gene, CDR1 is SGHNT and CDR2 is YYREEE (reference sequence). CDR3 length: 17 amino acids.